The rows below give T cell receptor beta chains drawn from one sample of a study of T cell changes during pregnancy in multiple sclerosis. Using immunoSEQ multiplex PCR, the repertoire was profiled, and TCRdb retains in-frame clones only, with some absent. The sample holds tens of thousands of clones; roughly 90% are singletons and the top ten take roughly 1.9%. Sequences were derived from peripheral blood, sampled in the second trimester of pregnancy. The receptor source for this set is a female donor with multiple sclerosis, enrolled in a pregnancy study. Each CDR3 is given with its conserved first and last residue. The D gene is left open where the match is weak. Expanded clones are given a class, and other clones once, few, many or no size at all.

D	V	J	size	DNA	CDR3
TRBD1	TRBV6-9	TRBJ2-7	NA	TGTGCCAGCAGACGACGGCCGGGACAGGCTACCTACGAGCAGTACTTC	CASRRRPGQATYEQYF
TRBD2	TRBV15	TRBJ2-1	NA	TGTGCCACCAGCAGATCCAAGGGGGTAGCGGGAGCTTACAATGAGCAGTTCTTC	CATSRSKGVAGAYNEQFF
NA	TRBV9	TRBJ2-1	NA	TGTGCCAGCAGCTACCGGGCAGGGGGGCATGAGCAGTTCTTC	CASSYRAGGHEQFF
TRBD2	TRBV7-2	TRBJ2-7	once	TGTGCCAGCAGCTCAGGACTAGCGGGCGAGCAGTACTTC	CASSSGLAGEQYF
TRBD2	TRBV7-6	TRBJ2-5	NA	TGTGCCAGCAGCTTATCCATTAGCGGGGGGGCTTTAGAGACCCAGTACTTC	CASSLSISGGALETQYF
NA	TRBV7-9	TRBJ2-1	NA	TGTGCCAGCAGCTCCCTGGGCGGGATTGGGGATGAGCAGTTCTTC	CASSSLGGIGDEQFF
NA	TRBV27	TRBJ2-1	few	TGTGCCAGCAGTCCCTCCGGGGGAAGTGAGCAGTTCTTC	CASSPSGGSEQFF
TRBD2	TRBV25-1	TRBJ2-1	NA	TGTGCCAGCAGTGCGGGACTAGCGGGCTGGAGCTCCTACAATGAGCAGTTCTTC	CASSAGLAGWSSYNEQFF
TRBD1	TRBV6-1	TRBJ1-1	NA	TGTGCCAGCAGTGAGGGGACAGGGGGCTGGGTGGTGAACACTGAAGCTTTCTTT	CASSEGTGGWVVNTEAFF
TRBD1	TRBV5-6	TRBJ2-1	NA	TGTGCCAGCAGCTTGTCAATGGGACAGGGACTCTACAATGAGCAGTTCTTC	CASSLSMGQGLYNEQFF
NA	TRBV2	TRBJ2-2	NA	TGTGCCAGCAGCAATGCCGGGGAGCTGTTTTTT	CASSNAGELFF